Below are 11 T cell receptor beta chains sequenced from a single sample in a study of Ad26.COV2.S vaccination and SARS-CoV-2 variants. The protocol was immunoSEQ multiplex PCR, while the TCRdb copy is restricted to in-frame clones and leaves out a portion. This repertoire shows about 410,000 clones, 89% found once; its top ten account for 1.5% to 2%. Treatment in this sample: 15 to 20 received Ad26.COV2.S at low or high dose, single or two shots; roughly 5 received placebo; per-sample allocation not given. Specimen acquisition occurred on day 63 following the initial vaccine or placebo injection. The specimen was peripheral blood, collected in a trial of Ad26.COV2.S vaccine versus placebo. Receptor source: a person aged 18-60 years who received the Ad26.COV2.S COVID-19 vaccine or a placebo.

The V call is TRBV2, the J call TRBJ1-1; a possible D gene is TRBD1 (5 bases). V lost 3 bases and J lost 1, with 9 bases in between. CDR3 length: 14 amino acids. Germline CDR1 is SNHLY and CDR2 is FYNNEI. DNA for the CDR3: TGTGCCAGCAGTGAGGGACGGACGAACACTGAAGCTTTCTTT. It is translated as CASSEGRTNTEAFF.

This chain connects TRBV3-1 (or the pseudogene TRBV3-2) to TRBJ2-3, with D possibly being TRBD1 or TRBD2 (5 bases each). The ends were cut back, 4 bases at V and 0 bases at J, with 23 bases in the middle. Germline CDR1 reads LGHDT; CDR2 reads YNNKEL (reference sequence). The CDR3 loop spans 19 amino acids. CDR3 loop: CASSLPNGAGGHSTDTQYF. The CDR3 bases are TGTGCCAGCAGCCTACCTAACGGGGCTGGCGGGCATAGCACAGATACGCAGTATTTT.

To note about this clone: A read error may produce the germline difference seen at one junction end. The genes are TRBV7-2 and TRBJ2-3, with TRBD2 matching over 11 bases. Germline CDR1 reads SGHTA; CDR2 reads FQGNSA. This CDR3 has 15 residues. The DNA for the CDR3 is TGTGCCAGCAGCATAGCGGGAGGGCCGACAGATACGCAGTATTTT. Encoded protein: CASSIAGGPTDTQYF.

The chain employs TRBV7-2 and TRBJ2-7; 9 bases line up with TRBD2. The V gene's germline CDR1 is SGHTA and CDR2 FQGNSA. Losses at the gene ends were 2 bases for V and 9 bases for J; bases not matched to a gene: 5. This CDR3 comprises 13 residues. CDR3 sequence reads: CASSLNAGGRQYF. The CDR3 DNA reads TGTGCCAGCAGCTTAAACGCGGGGGGGCGGCAGTACTTC.

CDR3 sequence reads: CASSLPGTGSGEQYF. In nucleotides, the CDR3 is TGTGCCAGCAGCTTACCCGGGACAGGGAGTGGGGAGCAGTACTTC. The chain joins TRBV7-2 to TRBJ2-7; TRBD1 agrees at 9 bases. The J segment lost 7 bases and the V segment lost 2 bases, leaving 9 bases of the junction unmatched. Germline V CDR1 and CDR2: SGHTA, FQGNSA. The CDR3 is 15 amino acids.

The V call is TRBV5-4, the J call TRBJ2-1; D may correspond to TRBD1 or TRBD2 (5 bases each). Trimming shortened V by 4 bases and J by 2 bases, and 10 bases separated the two germline ends. This CDR3 has 14 residues. The germline CDR1 and CDR2 sequences are SGHNT and YYREEE (reference sequence). DNA of the CDR3: TGTGCCAGCAGCCGGGGACCCCCCTACAATGAGCAGTTCTTC. This codes for CASSRGPPYNEQFF.

The chain employs TRBV5-1 and TRBJ2-1; 13 bases agree with TRBD2. The length of the CDR3 is 15 residues. The germline V gene has CDR1 SGHRS and CDR2 YFSETQ. Losses at the gene ends were 4 bases for V and 8 bases for J; bases not matched to a gene: 6. CDR3: CASSRTSGSQYEQFF. CDR3 in DNA: TGCGCCAGCAGCCGGACTAGCGGGAGCCAGTATGAGCAGTTCTTC.

The rearrangement joins TRBV7-8 to TRBJ2-5, with 10 bases fitting TRBD2. The germline gives CDR1 SGHVS, CDR2 FQNEAQ. The CDR3 totals 17 residues. V was clipped by 3 bases and J by 5 bases; unmatched bases: 12. The chain's CDR3 is CASSLSLAGVARETQYF. The DNA of the CDR3 is TGTGCCAGCAGCTTGAGTCTAGCGGGAGTGGCAAGGGAGACCCAGTACTTC.

This chain uses TRBV3-1 (or the pseudogene TRBV3-2) with TRBJ1-3, with D unclear. The V end was cut by 1 base, the J end by 8 bases, with 6 bases between. The CDR3 has 12 residues. From germline, CDR1 is LGHDT and CDR2 YNNKEL (reference sequence). CDR3 loop: CASSQVEDTIYF. CDR3 sequence (DNA): TGTGCCAGCAGCCAAGTTGAGGACACCATATATTTT.

V and J are TRBV7-8 and TRBJ2-1; D gene unclear. V was shortened by 5 bases and J by 5 bases, with 19 bases between the two germline ends. The CDR3 is 16 amino acids. In germline, CDR1 is SGHVS, CDR2 FQNEAQ. The CDR3 coding sequence is TGTGCCAGCAGCCCCGCTAGAGCCTTCTGGGACAATGAGCAGTTCTTC. As protein: CASSPARAFWDNEQFF.

This chain uses TRBV11-2 with TRBJ2-1; D unresolved. CDR3 length: 13 amino acids. Germline V gene lookup returns CDR1 SGHAT and CDR2 FQNNGV. V dropped 3 bases and J dropped 4 bases, with 7 bases sitting between them. The CDR3 loop is CASSFWQYNEQFF. The CDR3 nucleotides read TGTGCCAGCAGCTTCTGGCAGTACAATGAGCAGTTCTTC.